These T cell receptor beta chains were read from a single sample in a study of OX40 agonist ivuxolimab in advanced cancers. Sequencing used immunoSEQ multiplex PCR; TCRdb keeps in-frame clones, though not all of them. The data hold tens of thousands of clones, with around 94% observed a single time. The sequencing here drew on CD4+ or CD8+ T cells sorted from blood, taken in a trial of the OX40 agonist ivuxolimab. All receptors derive from an adult with an advanced solid tumor such as melanoma, head and neck, liver or kidney cancer. Each CDR3 is given with its conserved first and last residue. D genes are given only for firm matches. Not all rows give a size; the values are once, few, many and, for expanded clones, a class.

v_call	clone_size	j_call	d_call	cdr3_aa	cdr3_nt
TRBV2	few	TRBJ1-3	NA	CAGRAFSGSGNTIYF	TGTGCCGGCAGAGCATTCAGTGGCTCTGGAAACACCATATATTTT
TRBV7-9	NA	TRBJ2-1	NA	CASSSWGVSYNEQFF	TGTGCCAGCAGCTCGTGGGGGGTTTCTTACAATGAGCAGTTCTTC
TRBV13	NA	TRBJ1-2	NA	CASSRTVSGGYTF	TGTGCCAGCAGCAGGACAGTCTCGGGTGGCTACACCTTC
TRBV7-9	NA	TRBJ2-5	TRBD2	CASTPGLAGGNQETQYF	TGTGCCAGCACGCCAGGACTAGCGGGAGGCAACCAAGAGACCCAGTACTTC
TRBV4-1	NA	TRBJ1-4	NA	CASSQDEYRDTNEKLFF	TGCGCCAGCAGCCAAGATGAGTACAGGGATACTAATGAAAAACTGTTTTTT
TRBV28	NA	TRBJ2-7	NA	CASTPPWTYEQYF	TGTGCCAGCACCCCGCCGTGGACCTACGAGCAGTACTTC
TRBV2	once	TRBJ1-4	NA	CASSGPQTFYEKLFF	TGTGCCAGCTCAGGGCCACAGACTTTTTATGAAAAACTGTTTTTT
TRBV5-1	few	TRBJ1-1	NA	CASSPGVLPEAFF	TGCGCCAGCAGCCCGGGCGTACTGCCTGAAGCTTTCTTT
TRBV9	NA	TRBJ1-1	NA	CASREGTNTEAFF	TGTGCCAGCAGGGAGGGCACTAACACTGAAGCTTTCTTT
TRBV27	NA	TRBJ2-7	NA	CASSLSLEIYEQYF	TGTGCCAGCAGTTTAAGTCTTGAGATCTACGAGCAGTACTTC
TRBV30	NA	TRBJ2-1	TRBD2	CAWTQGTSGSNEQFF	TGTGCCTGGACGCAGGGGACTAGCGGGAGCAATGAGCAGTTCTTC
TRBV9	NA	TRBJ1-1	NA	CASSVVGGEGTEAFF	TGTGCCAGCAGCGTAGTGGGAGGGGAGGGAACTGAAGCTTTCTTT
TRBV9	NA	TRBJ1-6	NA	CASSVGRSSYNSPLHF	TGTGCCAGCAGCGTAGGCAGGAGCTCCTATAATTCACCCCTCCACTTT
TRBV5-5	NA	TRBJ1-4	NA	CASSLVPGANEKLFF	TGTGCCAGCAGCTTGGTTCCGGGTGCTAATGAAAAACTGTTTTTT
TRBV27	NA	TRBJ2-2	NA	CASTTSANTGELFF	TGTGCCAGCACGACATCGGCGAACACCGGGGAGCTGTTTTTT
TRBV28	NA	TRBJ2-3	NA	CASSLRMLHTQYF	TGTGCCAGCAGTTTAAGGATGCTGCATACGCAGTATTTT
TRBV7-9	NA	TRBJ1-4	NA	CASSFWGEKLFF	TGTGCCAGCAGCTTTTGGGGAGAAAAACTGTTTTTT
TRBV19	NA	TRBJ2-3	TRBD2	CASTRGLAVTDTQYF	TGTGCCAGTACCAGAGGACTAGCGGTTACAGATACGCAGTATTTT
TRBV19	NA	TRBJ2-7	NA	CASSIGVASGAEQYF	TGTGCCAGTAGTATTGGGGTGGCGTCAGGGGCCGAGCAGTACTTC
TRBV25-1	NA	TRBJ2-7	NA	CASSEWGAGYEQYF	TGTGCCAGCAGTGAATGGGGGGCCGGATACGAGCAGTACTTC
TRBV7-9	NA	TRBJ1-1	NA	CASSLAPGGNTEAFF	TGTGCCAGCAGCTTAGCGCCGGGGGGGAACACTGAAGCTTTCTTT
TRBV27	NA	TRBJ2-7	NA	CASSPSTDSYEQYF	TGTGCCAGCAGTCCCTCGACGGACTCCTACGAGCAGTACTTC
TRBV5-6	NA	TRBJ1-2	TRBD1	CASSLGGTGQRETF	TGTGCCAGCAGCTTAGGCGGGACAGGTCAAAGGGAGACCTTC
TRBV7-7	NA	TRBJ2-7	NA	CASSPLGYEQYF	TGTGCCAGCAGCCCCTTGGGCTACGAGCAGTACTTC
TRBV9	NA	TRBJ1-5	TRBD1	CASSGQGAGQPQHF	TGTGCCAGCAGCGGACAGGGGGCAGGGCAGCCCCAGCATTTT
TRBV7-9	NA	TRBJ2-7	NA	CASSQGGSPYEQYF	TGTGCCAGCAGCCAGGGGGGCAGCCCCTACGAGCAGTACTTC
TRBV19	NA	TRBJ2-1	NA	CASSTGLSSYNEQFF	TGTGCCAGTAGTACGGGACTCAGCTCCTACAATGAGCAGTTCTTC
TRBV5-1	once	TRBJ1-5	TRBD1	CASSFGTGGRDSNQPQHF	TGCGCCAGCAGCTTCGGGACAGGAGGACGGGATAGCAATCAGCCCCAGCATTTT
TRBV19	few	TRBJ1-1	NA	CASSIPGMNTEAFF	TGTGCCAGTAGTATCCCAGGGATGAACACTGAAGCTTTCTTT
TRBV25-1	NA	TRBJ2-7	NA	CASTPGPDYEQYF	TGTGCCAGCACCCCGGGACCAGACTACGAGCAGTACTTC
TRBV27	NA	TRBJ2-1	NA	CASSFLLDNNEQFF	TGTGCCAGCAGTTTCCTCCTGGACAACAATGAGCAGTTCTTC
TRBV4-2	NA	TRBJ1-2	NA	CASSQGPLGLDIYGYTF	TGTGCCAGCAGCCAAGGACCGTTGGGCCTCGACATCTATGGCTACACCTTC
TRBV7-6	NA	TRBJ1-5	NA	CASSLGGGQPQHF	TGTGCCAGCAGCTTAGGGGGTGGCCAGCCCCAGCATTTT
TRBV5-6	NA	TRBJ1-2	NA	CASSLGSGATHTF	TGTGCCAGCAGCTTGGGTAGCGGCGCCACCCACACCTTC
TRBV19	NA	TRBJ2-7	NA	CASSTIFEKGYEQYF	TGTGCCAGTAGTACTATTTTCGAGAAAGGCTACGAGCAGTACTTC
TRBV28	NA	TRBJ2-3	NA	CASSPFTGTRSTDTQYF	TGTGCCAGCAGCCCCTTTACCGGGACACGTAGCACAGATACGCAGTATTTT